This T cell receptor (beta chain) was recovered during a study of blood T cell repertoires in COVID-19. Study-wide context: Italy, Spain and the United States were the sources of the convalescent and acute COVID-19 samples. In each case, the material was cDNA or gDNA derived from T cells, B-cell-depleted T cells, or PBMCs.

The germline gives CDR1 GTSNPN, CDR2 SVGIG (reference sequence). The CDR3 consists of 13 residues. V was shortened by 6 bases and J by 0 bases, with 8 bases between the two germline ends. Authors' processing steps: Estimation of nucleated cell counts relied on the amplification of reference gene primers. This table comes from immunoSEQ multiplex PCR, and its TCRdb copy is limited to in-frame clones, with some not included. That table is the source of V, J and clone size, and D and trimming were worked out from the DNA. The sample shows about 200,000 clones, around 80% of them seen only once. The TCR was taken from a woman between 35 and 50 years old with acute or convalescent COVID-19. Sequenced: peripheral blood. The rearrangement joins TRBV30 to TRBJ1-4; D is unclear. The CDR3 DNA follows: TGTGCCTGCCTCGGGACAACTAATGAAAAACTGTTTTTT. Protein product: CACLGTTNEKLFF.